A selection of T cell receptor beta chains follows, all from one sample in a study of radiotherapy plus CTLA-4 blockade in lung cancer. Profiling relied on immunoSEQ multiplex PCR, and the TCRdb table lists in-frame clones only, not all of them. The sample shows around 18,000 clones, approximately 85% of them seen only once. Source: peripheral blood, taken from a patient treated with radiotherapy plus ipilimumab. The receptors were gathered from a human donor with non-small cell lung cancer whose response to radiotherapy plus ipilimumab could not be evaluated. CDR3s include the opening cysteine and the closing phenylalanine or tryptophan. A D gene is named only where the DNA matches it firmly. Rows give clone size only sometimes, using once, few, many, or a class for an expanded clone.

J: TRBJ2-1; size: .; D: TRBD2; V: TRBV7-2; DNA: TGTGCCAGCAGCTTAGGGACTAGCGATCTCAATGAGCAGTTCTTC; CDR3: CASSLGTSDLNEQFF
J: TRBJ2-5; size: .; D: .; V: TRBV4-2; DNA: TGTGCCAGCAGCCAAGAGGGGCTAGCGTATGAGACCCAGTACTTC; CDR3: CASSQEGLAYETQYF
J: TRBJ2-7; size: .; D: .; V: TRBV2; DNA: TGTGCCAGCCAAGTCGGTAGGACTCGTTCCTTC; CDR3: CASQVGRTRSF
J: TRBJ2-7; size: .; D: .; V: TRBV4-1; DNA: TGCGCCAGCAGCCCCGCGGGGCCCTACGAGCAGTACTTC; CDR3: CASSPAGPYEQYF
J: TRBJ2-5; size: .; D: .; V: TRBV27; DNA: TGTGCCAGCAACCGGAGGGCCGGAGAGACCCAGTACTTC; CDR3: CASNRRAGETQYF
J: TRBJ2-2; size: .; D: TRBD2; V: TRBV4-2; DNA: TGTGCCAGCAGCATTAGCGGGGTGGTAACCGGGGAGCTGTTTTTT; CDR3: CASSISGVVTGELFF
J: TRBJ2-2; size: once; D: .; V: TRBV9; DNA: TGTGCCAGCAGCGTAACGGGACACCCTCGCGCCGGGGAGCTGTTTTTT; CDR3: CASSVTGHPRAGELFF
J: TRBJ2-7; size: .; D: .; V: TRBV4-1; DNA: TGCGCCAGCAGCCAAGATCGCGGGGGAGGGGGGGCGTACGAGCAGTACTTC; CDR3: CASSQDRGGGGAYEQYF
J: TRBJ2-5; size: .; D: TRBD1; V: TRBV2; DNA: TGTGCCAGCAGGAACAGGGGAAGGGACCAAGAGACCCAGTACTTC; CDR3: CASRNRGRDQETQYF
J: TRBJ2-6; size: .; D: .; V: TRBV19; DNA: TGTGCCAGTACGGCGGAACCCCCAAGCCTCGGGGCCAACGTCCTGACTTTC; CDR3: CASTAEPPSLGANVLTF
J: TRBJ2-7; size: once; D: TRBD1; V: TRBV29-1; DNA: TGCAGCGTTGGGACAGGGGTCGGCGAGCAGTACTTC; CDR3: CSVGTGVGEQYF
J: TRBJ2-7; size: few; D: .; V: TRBV5-1; DNA: TGCGCCAGCAGCTTGGAAACAGGCAATCGGCAGTACTTC; CDR3: CASSLETGNRQYF
J: TRBJ2-7; size: .; D: .; V: TRBV10-1; DNA: TGCGCCAGCAGTGGACAGGCTGGCGAGCAGTACTTC; CDR3: CASSGQAGEQYF
J: TRBJ2-4; size: .; D: TRBD2; V: TRBV28; DNA: TGTGCCAGCAGTTTATTAGTTCTAGCGGGAGGGCCGAACATTCAGTACTTC; CDR3: CASSLLVLAGGPNIQYF
J: TRBJ1-5; size: .; D: .; V: TRBV6-1; DNA: TGTGCCAGCAGTGAGACATCTAACAATCAGCCCCAGCATTTT; CDR3: CASSETSNNQPQHF
J: TRBJ2-2; size: .; D: TRBD1; V: TRBV19; DNA: TGTGCCAGTAGTACGGACAGGTTATACACCGGGGAGCTGTTTTTT; CDR3: CASSTDRLYTGELFF
J: TRBJ1-2; size: .; D: .; V: TRBV28; DNA: TGTGCCAGCAGCATAGGGGGGGTTAAACCTAACTATGGCTACACCTTC; CDR3: CASSIGGVKPNYGYTF
J: TRBJ2-7; size: .; D: .; V: TRBV7-9; DNA: TGTGCCAGCAGCTCCGGACTAACCCCCTACGAGCAGTACTTC; CDR3: CASSSGLTPYEQYF
J: TRBJ2-5; size: .; D: TRBD1; V: TRBV7-6; DNA: TGTGCCAGCAGCCTACACAGGGGGTTTAAAGAGACCCAGTACTTC; CDR3: CASSLHRGFKETQYF
J: TRBJ2-6; size: .; D: TRBD2; V: TRBV28; DNA: TGTGCCACCGGTGGGACTAGCGGGGGCTCTGGGGCCAACGTCCTGACTTTC; CDR3: CATGGTSGGSGANVLTF
J: TRBJ1-3; size: .; D: .; V: TRBV6-6; DNA: TGTGCCAGCCTCTACGGTGGCTCTGGAAACACCATATATTTT; CDR3: CASLYGGSGNTIYF
J: TRBJ2-7; size: .; D: TRBD1; V: TRBV28; DNA: TGTGCCAGCCGGGGACAGGCCACCTACGAGCAGTACTTC; CDR3: CASRGQATYEQYF
J: TRBJ1-2; size: .; D: .; V: TRBV29-1; DNA: TGCAGCGTTGACGACCCTGGGACTGGCTATGGCTACACCTTC; CDR3: CSVDDPGTGYGYTF
J: TRBJ2-7; size: .; D: .; V: TRBV6-6; DNA: TGTGCCAGCAGTTACGCGGGCGAGCAGTACTTC; CDR3: CASSYAGEQYF
J: TRBJ1-5; size: .; D: .; V: TRBV9; DNA: TGTGCCAGCAGCGTAAGTGCGAATCAGCCCCAGCATTTT; CDR3: CASSVSANQPQHF
J: TRBJ1-1; size: .; D: TRBD1; V: TRBV28; DNA: TGTGCCAGCAGTTCGCCCACCGGGACAGGGTCTGAAGCTTTCTTT; CDR3: CASSSPTGTGSEAFF
J: TRBJ2-2; size: .; D: TRBD2; V: TRBV5-1; DNA: TGCGCCAGCAGCCCGGCGGGGGGTCGGCGGACCGGGGAGCTGTTTTTT; CDR3: CASSPAGGRRTGELFF
J: TRBJ1-2; size: once; D: .; V: TRBV28; DNA: TGTGCCAGCAGTTTATGGAGCCCAACAGGGTCAAGGTATGGCTACACCTTC; CDR3: CASSLWSPTGSRYGYTF
J: TRBJ2-3; size: .; D: TRBD1; V: TRBV4-2; DNA: TGTGCCAGCAGCCGGACAGGGGTTGTCACAGATACGCAGTATTTT; CDR3: CASSRTGVVTDTQYF
J: TRBJ2-3; size: once; D: TRBD1; V: TRBV27; DNA: TGTGCCAGCAGTTTATTCGGCCCCGGTGGGACAGGGACCACAGATACGCAGTATTTT; CDR3: CASSLFGPGGTGTTDTQYF
J: TRBJ1-5; size: .; D: .; V: TRBV28; DNA: TGTGCCAGCAGTTCCCTCGGTCTGAGGGATAGCAATCAGCCCCAGCATTTT; CDR3: CASSSLGLRDSNQPQHF
J: TRBJ2-7; size: .; D: TRBD2; V: TRBV10-3; DNA: TGTGCCATCAGCAAACAGAGCGGGACTACTACCTACGAGCAGTACTTC; CDR3: CAISKQSGTTTYEQYF
J: TRBJ2-7; size: .; D: .; V: TRBV4-2; DNA: TGTGCCAGCAGCCAAGAGGGGGGGGCCCTATCCCACGAGCAGTACTTC; CDR3: CASSQEGGALSHEQYF
J: TRBJ2-3; size: .; D: .; V: TRBV6-5; DNA: TGTGCCAGCAGTGACGCGGGTGGGACAGATACGCAGTATTTT; CDR3: CASSDAGGTDTQYF
J: TRBJ1-1; size: .; D: .; V: TRBV7-7; DNA: TGTGCTAGCAGCAGAGACAGAAACACTGAAGCTTTCTTT; CDR3: CASSRDRNTEAFF
J: TRBJ1-3; size: .; D: .; V: TRBV7-8; DNA: TGTGCCAGCAGCTTGGGGGGGTCTGGAAACACCATATATTTT; CDR3: CASSLGGSGNTIYF
J: TRBJ2-1; size: .; D: .; V: TRBV6-5; DNA: TGTGCCAGCAGCCCGTACATAGGGCGGGGTGAGCAGTTCTTC; CDR3: CASSPYIGRGEQFF
J: TRBJ2-3; size: .; D: .; V: TRBV5-5; DNA: TGTGCCAGCAGCCTCCCTTCTGTCAGCACAGATACGCAGTATTTT; CDR3: CASSLPSVSTDTQYF
J: TRBJ2-1; size: .; D: .; V: TRBV11-2; DNA: TGTGCCAGCAGCCCCAGGCGAGGGCTGCAGTTCTTC; CDR3: CASSPRRGLQFF
J: TRBJ1-2; size: .; D: TRBD1; V: TRBV7-9; DNA: TGTGCCAGCAGCTTCCGACGAGACAGGGGAGAGGGTGGCTACACCTTC; CDR3: CASSFRRDRGEGGYTF
J: TRBJ2-7; size: .; D: .; V: TRBV5-1; DNA: TGCGCCAGCCTGGAAGGCGGGACCTCCTACGAGCAGTACTTC; CDR3: CASLEGGTSYEQYF
J: TRBJ2-7; size: .; D: .; V: TRBV21-1; DNA: TGTGCCAGCAGCCGAGCGGACAGGGGAGTGTACGAGCAGTACTTC; CDR3: CASSRADRGVYEQYF
J: TRBJ2-7; size: .; D: .; V: TRBV21-1; DNA: TGTGCCAGCAGCAAAGAGGGGGCAGAGGGCTACGAGCAGTACTTC; CDR3: CASSKEGAEGYEQYF
J: TRBJ1-5; size: .; D: TRBD1; V: TRBV7-8; DNA: TGTGCCAGCAGCTTGACAGGGCCTTGGAGCAATCAGCCCCAGCATTTT; CDR3: CASSLTGPWSNQPQHF
J: TRBJ2-1; size: once; D: .; V: TRBV11-3; DNA: TGTGCCAGCAGCTTCGACAGCTCCTACAATGAGCAGTTCTTC; CDR3: CASSFDSSYNEQFF
J: TRBJ1-1; size: once; D: TRBD1; V: TRBV11-2; DNA: TGTGCCAGCAGCCACGGACAGGGCTCAGTAGCTTTCTTT; CDR3: CASSHGQGSVAFF
J: TRBJ2-1; size: .; D: TRBD2; V: TRBV28; DNA: TGTGCCAGCAGTAGAGCTAGCGGGGGGCTGACGCAGTTCTTC; CDR3: CASSRASGGLTQFF
J: TRBJ1-2; size: .; D: .; V: TRBV6-1; DNA: TGTGCCAGCAGCAAGACAGCCTATGGCTACACCTTC; CDR3: CASSKTAYGYTF
J: TRBJ1-1; size: .; D: .; V: TRBV5-1; DNA: TGCGCCAGCAGATCGTATCCGGGGAACACTGAAGCTTTCTTT; CDR3: CASRSYPGNTEAFF